One TCR beta chain is described in this entry. Regarding treatment: randomized to nivolumab then ipilimumab (arm A) or the reverse (arm B). No patient had prior DNA-damaging chemotherapy. J lost 8 bases, V lost 4 bases, and 10 bases had no gene match. The CDR3 has 15 amino acids. Germline assignment: CDR1 SGDLS and CDR2 YYNGEE. This sample is drawn from a study of sequential checkpoint blockade in melanoma. Looking at the study overall: After both sequences, patients received maintenance nivolumab.

Sequencing was performed with immunoSEQ multiplex PCR; in TCRdb, only in-frame clones are kept and a portion is missing. Seen here are roughly 13,000 clones, 55% to 65% observed once, and the top ten hold about 25%. The J gene is TRBJ1-2, the V gene TRBV9; 11 bases align to TRBD1. The clonotype was recovered from a human donor with melanoma. Sample: CD8+ T cells sorted from blood (inferred from file names), taken from a patient given nivolumab and ipilimumab in sequence. The CDR3 is CASSPYGQGAKGYTF. The CDR3, as DNA: TGTGCCAGCAGCCCCTACGGACAGGGGGCGAAGGGCTACACCTTC.